Below are 25 T cell receptor beta chains sequenced from a single sample in a study of cytomegalovirus exposure and HLA in healthy donors. Use of 60 Vbeta and 13 Jbeta primers characterized the PCR. Assay used: immunoSEQ multiplex PCR; TCRdb lists only in-frame clones, some missing. The data contain under 200,000 clones, almost 80% of them singletons. Sequencing input: PBMCs. Receptor source: a man younger than 45 in good health and CMV-seronegative.

The chain has TRBV6-1 and TRBJ2-3; tentatively, D is TRBD1 (5 bases). The CDR3 has 14 residues. V lost 2 bases and J lost 2, with 8 bases in between. CDR1 and CDR2 from the germline V gene are MNHNS and SASEGT. The CDR3 DNA follows: TGTGCCAGCAGTGAAAGGGGTACCACAGATACGCAGTATTTT. It translates to CASSERGTTDTQYF.

This clone came up once. The chain combines TRBV4-3 with TRBJ1-2, with D perhaps TRBD1 (6 bases). Trimming took 1 base from V and 8 from J, leaving 20 bases between them. Germline CDR1 is LGHNA and CDR2 is YSLEER. The CDR3 runs 16 residues. CDR3 loop: CASSQGSLIAQGGYTF. The CDR3 region has the DNA TGCGCCAGCAGCCAAGGCAGTCTAATCGCACAGGGCGGCTACACCTTC.

This chain connects TRBV4-1 to TRBJ2-2; 9 bases are a match to TRBD2. The trim removed 0 bases at V and 4 bases at J, leaving 6 bases unmatched. This CDR3 has 17 amino acids. The germline gives CDR1 MGHRA, CDR2 YSYEKL. Here the CDR3 DNA reads TGCGCCAGCAGCCAAGATCGGCTAGCGGGGACCACCGGGGAGCTGTTTTTT. Protein product: CASSQDRLAGTTGELFF.

V is TRBV9 and J is TRBJ1-5; a possible D gene is TRBD1 (6 bases). The CDR3 has 14 residues. Germline values: CDR1 SGDLS, CDR2 YYNGEE. V shed 4 bases and J shed 0 bases, with 8 bases lying between them. CDR3 amino acids: CASSRTVSNQPQHF. CDR3 nucleotide sequence: TGTGCCAGCAGCAGGACAGTTAGCAATCAGCCCCAGCATTTT. Complete variable domain (other parts from reference TRBV9 and TRBJ1-5): DSGVTQTPKHLITATGQRVTLRCSPRSGDLSVYWYQQSLDQGLQFLIQYYNGEERAKGNILERFSAQQFPDLHSELNLSSLELGDSALYFCASSRTVSNQPQHFGDGTRLSIL.

This clone came up a few times. The gene calls are TRBV28 and TRBJ1-4; TRBD1 matches 7 bases. Germline V gives CDR1 MDHEN, CDR2 SYDVKM. The CDR3 has 14 amino acids. V lost 6 bases, J lost 6 bases, and 7 bases stayed unmatched. CDR3 protein: CASSTGQVDEKLFF. CDR3 bases: TGTGCCAGCAGCACCGGACAGGTAGATGAAAAACTGTTTTTT. The full variable domain, rest sourced from reference TRBV28 and TRBJ1-4, is DVKVTQSSRYLVKRTGEKVFLECVQDMDHENMFWYRQDPGLGLRLIYFSYDVKMKEKGDIPEGYSVSREKKERFSLILESASTNQTSMYLCASSTGQVDEKLFFGSGTQLSVL.

The chain employs TRBV10-1 and TRBJ2-1; 7 bases align to TRBD2. With V trimmed by 4 bases and J by 5 bases, 17 bases remained unmatched. The CDR3 contains 18 residues. Germline values: CDR1 WNHNN, CDR2 SYGVQD (reference sequence). The CDR3 is CASSAVPGRGFKDNEQFF. CDR3 DNA sequence: TGCGCCAGCAGTGCAGTTCCAGGGCGGGGGTTCAAGGACAATGAGCAGTTCTTC.

V is TRBV2 and J is TRBJ1-5, with TRBD1 matching over 10 bases. The germline V gene encodes CDR1 SNHLY and CDR2 FYNNEI. The CDR3 is 17 amino acids. V gave up 3 bases and J gave up 7 bases; unmatched junction bases: 12. The CDR3 nucleotides read TGTGCCAGCAGTGAGGCCAGACAGGGGGCCCAGTTCCAGCCCCAGCATTTT. It translates to CASSEARQGAQFQPQHF.

This rearrangement joins TRBV5-4 to TRBJ2-2; 15 bases match TRBD2. The CDR3 has 18 amino acids. CDR1 and CDR2 (germline): SGHNT, YYREEE (reference sequence). V was pared by 4 bases and J by 6 bases, with 10 bases of the junction left unmatched. The CDR3 sequence is CASSPRTSGGGYAGELFF. CDR3 nucleotides: TGTGCCAGCAGCCCTCGGACTAGCGGGGGGGGTTATGCCGGGGAGCTGTTTTTT. The entire variable domain, with the rest obtained from reference TRBV5-4 and TRBJ2-2, is as follows: ETGVTQSPTHLIKTRGQQVTLRCSSQSGHNTVSWYQQALGQGPQFIFQYYREEENGRGNFPPRFSGLQFPNYSSELNVNALELDDSALYLCASSPRTSGGGYAGELFFGEGSRLTVL.

The gene calls are TRBV4-1 and TRBJ1-5; 8 bases line up with TRBD1. CDR1 MGHRA and CDR2 YSYEKL come from the germline V gene. This CDR3 contains 13 residues. V shed 5 bases, J shed 6 bases, and the junction held 3 bases outside the gene matches. The CDR3 nucleotides are TGCGCCAGCAGCGGACAGGGAGCTCAGCCCCAGCATTTT. Its translation is CASSGQGAQPQHF.

The rearrangement joins TRBV6-5 to TRBJ2-3; 7 bases are shared with TRBD1. Losses at the gene ends were 6 bases for V and 0 bases for J; bases not matched to a gene: 6. The CDR3 is 15 amino acids. Germline CDR1 MNHEY, CDR2 SVGAGI. The CDR3 DNA reads as TGTGCCAGCAGACGAGGGACAGTTAGCACAGATACGCAGTATTTT. Protein product: CASRRGTVSTDTQYF.

V gene TRBV30 combines with J gene TRBJ2-1, with D maybe TRBD2 (7 bases). The germline V gene encodes CDR1 GTSNPN and CDR2 SVGIG (reference sequence). The length of the CDR3 is 13 residues. Trimming left V 3 bases short and J 6 bases short, with 12 bases between. The CDR3 nucleotides are TGTGCCTGGAGCGTAGGGGGGGTCAATGAGCAGTTCTTC. This gives the protein CAWSVGGVNEQFF. Drawing the rest from reference TRBV30 and TRBJ2-1, the complete variable domain is SQTIHQWPATLVQPVGSPLSLECTVEGTSNPNLYWYRQAAGRGLQLLFYSVGIGQISSEVPQNLSASRPQDRQFILSSKKLLLSDSGFYLCAWSVGGVNEQFFGPGTRLTVL.

This sequence joins TRBV6-1 and TRBJ1-1; D is unresolved. This CDR3 region has 12 residues. CDR1 and CDR2 (germline): MNHNS, SASEGT. V lost 7 bases, J lost 5 bases, and 11 bases lay in between. As DNA, the CDR3 is TGTGCCAGCATTTCCCCGGGGACTGAAGCTTTCTTT. Translated: CASISPGTEAFF.

The chain couples TRBV25-1 to TRBJ1-5; possibly TRBD1 for D (5 bases). Trimming removed 1 base from V and 15 bases from J, with 16 bases in between. CDR1 and CDR2 from the germline V gene are MGHDK and SYGVNS. The CDR3 runs to 13 residues. The CDR3 reads CASSESDWGRWHF. CDR3 coding DNA: TGTGCCAGCAGTGAATCCGATTGGGGGAGGTGGCATTTT.

The chain uses TRBV19 and TRBJ2-7; the match to TRBD2 covers 9 bases. Trimming at V came to 2 bases and at J to 0 bases, leaving 2 bases not matched to a gene. The CDR3 has 15 residues. Germline CDR1 and CDR2: LNHDA and SQIVND (reference sequence). The CDR3 coding sequence is TGTGCCAGTAGTATAAGCGGGGGGCCCTCCTACGAGCAGTACTTC. As protein: CASSISGGPSYEQYF.

This clone came up a few times. The rearrangement uses TRBV7-8 and TRBJ2-7; 12 bases line up with TRBD2. V shed 5 bases, J shed 4 bases, and the junction held 6 bases outside the gene matches. The V gene's germline CDR1 is SGHVS and CDR2 FQNEAQ. The CDR3 runs 15 residues. CDR3 sequence: CASSTRLAGVYEQYF. DNA for the CDR3: TGTGCCAGCAGCACACGACTAGCGGGAGTATACGAGCAGTACTTC.

The chain couples TRBV6-6 to TRBJ2-2, with a possible D match to TRBD1 (5 bases). V lost 6 bases to trimming and J lost 0 bases, with 8 bases between them. Germline values: CDR1 MNHNY, CDR2 SVGAGI (reference sequence). The CDR3 is 14 amino acids. In DNA form, the CDR3 reads TGTGCCAGCAGGACAGCCACGAACACCGGGGAGCTGTTTTTT. Amino acids: CASRTATNTGELFF.

This chain connects TRBV15 to TRBJ2-5; possible D gene TRBD2, 6 bases. The V end was cut by 0 bases, the J end by 5 bases, with 10 bases between. The CDR3 length is 14 residues. CDR1 LNHNV and CDR2 YYDKDF come from the germline V gene (reference sequence). The CDR3 loop is CATSRDRGKETQYF. CDR3 sequence (DNA): TGTGCCACCAGCAGAGACCGCGGGAAGGAGACCCAGTACTTC.

The chain links TRBV5-1 to TRBJ1-1; tentative D call: TRBD1 (6 bases). Germline V lookup: CDR1 SGHRS, CDR2 YFSETQ. CDR3 size: 16 residues. The V end was cut by 2 bases, the J end by 1 base, with 15 bases between. The CDR3 DNA follows: TGCGCCAGCAGCTTTTCGGGGGGGCGAGGGAACACTGAAGCTTTCTTT. As protein: CASSFSGGRGNTEAFF.

This clone is a singleton in its sample. The rearrangement joins TRBV27 to TRBJ2-7; the D gene is possibly TRBD1 (6 bases). Trimming left V 2 bases short and J 3 bases short, with 11 bases between. The germline CDR1 and CDR2 sequences are MNHEY and SMNVEV (reference sequence). The CDR3 is 14 residues long. The CDR3, as DNA: TGTGCCAGCAGTTTAGGTCGGGACAACTACGAGCAGTACTTC. Its protein is CASSLGRDNYEQYF.

CDR3 in amino acids: CASSLSSLAGEETQYF. In DNA, the CDR3 is TGTGCCAGCAGCTTATCTTCCCTGGCGGGGGAAGAGACCCAGTACTTC. The rearrangement uses TRBV7-2 and TRBJ2-5; 7 bases map to TRBD2. Germline trimming cut 2 bases from V and 3 bases from J; bases unmatched to any gene: 9. Germline values: CDR1 SGHTA, CDR2 FQGNSA. This CDR3 comprises 16 residues.

V and J are TRBV10-3 and TRBJ2-3; tentative D call: TRBD2 (5 bases). This CDR3 has 16 amino acids. The V end was cut by 3 bases, the J end by 2 bases, with 15 bases between. Germline assignment: CDR1 ENHRY and CDR2 SYGVKD. The CDR3 nucleotides are TGTGCCATCAGTGATAGGTCGGGGATCTCCACAGATACGCAGTATTTT. Protein: CAISDRSGISTDTQYF.

This rearrangement joins TRBV28 to TRBJ1-5; D is unresolved. The CDR3 has 14 amino acids. The V gene lost 3 bases and the J gene lost 3 bases, with 9 bases spanning the gap. Germline lookup yields CDR1 MDHEN and CDR2 SYDVKM. This CDR3 is CASSFPSDNQPQHF. The CDR3 nucleotides are TGTGCCAGCAGTTTTCCTAGTGACAATCAGCCCCAGCATTTT.

This clone was found a few times. The CDR3 sequence: CASSVWDLSYNEQFF. CDR3 bases: TGTGCCAGCAGCGTATGGGACTTATCCTACAATGAGCAGTTCTTC. The chain uses TRBV9 and TRBJ2-1; D possibly corresponds to TRBD2 (6 bases). Deletions cut 1 base from V and 1 base from J, with 9 bases between. Germline-derived CDR1 and CDR2 are SGDLS and YYNGEE. The CDR3 consists of 15 residues.

The genes are TRBV5-1 and TRBJ2-7; 8 positions match TRBD1. Germline CDR1 reads SGHRS; CDR2 reads YFSETQ. The CDR3 spans 16 residues. J gave up 6 bases and V 0 bases, and 11 bases lay outside the gene matches. As DNA, the CDR3 is TGCGCCAGCAGCTTGGAGCCGGGACAGGTGATCGGCGAGCAGTACTTC. Protein sequence: CASSLEPGQVIGEQYF. The complete variable domain, with remaining parts taken from reference TRBV5-1 and TRBJ2-7, reads KAGVTQTPRYLIKTRGQQVTLSCSPISGHRSVSWYQQTPGQGLQFLFEYFSETQRNKGNFPGRFSGRQFSNSRSEMNVSTLELGDSALYLCASSLEPGQVIGEQYFGPGTRLTVT.

The chain combines TRBV30 with TRBJ1-6, with 8 bases lining up with TRBD1. V trimming: 5 bases; J trimming: 10 bases; junction bases outside the gene matches: 7. The CDR3 spans 13 residues. CDR1 and CDR2 from the germline V gene are GTSNPN and SVGIG (reference sequence). CDR3 residues: CAWERTGQSPLHF. In DNA form, the CDR3 reads TGTGCCTGGGAACGGACAGGGCAGTCACCCCTCCACTTT. Together with reference TRBV30 and TRBJ1-6, the CDR3 gives the full variable domain: SQTIHQWPATLVQPVGSPLSLECTVEGTSNPNLYWYRQAAGRGLQLLFYSVGIGQISSEVPQNLSASRPQDRQFILSSKKLLLSDSGFYLCAWERTGQSPLHFGNGTRLTVT.